The rows below give T cell receptor beta chains drawn from one sample of a study of T-cell reconstitution after alpha-beta-depleted transplantation in children. TCRdb itself ran the PCR reads through MiXCR, one entry per CDR3 protein. The sample holds 360,000 or so distinct CDR3 sequences, just over 20% seen once. This specimen was PBMCs from the stem cell graft donor, taken from the stem cell graft. The receptors here all came from a human donor who donated a stem cell graft to a child with acute myeloid leukemia. Both conserved end residues are part of each CDR3. A D gene is named only where the DNA matches it firmly. Size values are once, few and many counts, or a class for expanded clones, and some rows have none.

v_gene	d_gene	abundance	CDR3aa
TRBV9	TRBD2	many	CASSVAGTSDSEQYF
TRBV6-1	TRBD2	NA	CASRTGTQIAGAQYF
TRBV27	NA	many	CASRAIGGSYNEQFF
TRBV6-1	TRBD2	NA	CASRSPGGTDTQYF
TRBV7-9	NA	many	CASSSQVNTEAFF
TRBV5-1	TRBD2	NA	CASSLSPSGRGEQYF
TRBV20-1	NA	many	CSANQGYGYTF
TRBV12-3/TRBV12-4	NA	NA	CASSLIQGSGIQYF
TRBV6-1	NA	NA	CASGHQNSYEQYF
TRBV6-5	NA	few	CASSYDRSPYEQYF
TRBV6-2/TRBV6-3	NA	NA	CASRVGDNEQFF
TRBV28	NA	NA	CASSLGPENIQYF
TRBV7-9	NA	NA	CASSPTTGNQPQHF
TRBV29-1	TRBD1	many	CSARQGGTDTQYF
TRBV10-2	NA	many	CASSLLSDTGELFF
TRBV12-3/TRBV12-4	NA	NA	CASSGETYEQYF
TRBV2	NA	NA	CTSCPRGGGGYTF
TRBV6-2/TRBV6-3	NA	few	CASSDYNYGYTF
TRBV4-2	NA	NA	CASSFYRDSSYEQYF
TRBV6-6	TRBD1	many	CASRRGQVYEQYF
TRBV28	NA	NA	CASSYHYFYEQYF
TRBV20-1	TRBD1	NA	CSASSGTVQETQYF
TRBV7-2	TRBD2	NA	CASSLAPGGGYNEQFF
TRBV28	TRBD1	NA	CASRLLGQGMNTEAFF
TRBV20-1	NA	NA	CSARPRTTTSYNEQFF
TRBV4-3	TRBD2	NA	CASSQDSGGTKNIQYF
TRBV11-3	TRBD1	NA	CASSLRAGGTYQPQHF
TRBV18	NA	many	CASSPGNVHARYEQYF
TRBV20-1	TRBD2	NA	CSAQGASGFYNEQFF
TRBV29-1	TRBD1	NA	CSVEGGDSYGYTF
TRBV7-8	TRBD2	NA	CASRTPGLALANTGELFF
TRBV24-1	NA	few	CATSEPLSGSSYNEQFF
TRBV21-1	NA	few	CASSRGQGGTEAFF
TRBV6-2/TRBV6-3	NA	many	CASSYGHNYEQYF
TRBV24-1	NA	NA	CATSEPGSNNEQFF
TRBV29-1	NA	many	CSVEAMTGENIQYF
TRBV2	TRBD2	few	CASKSSGIDEQYF
TRBV28	NA	NA	CASSLSLSNEQFF
TRBV25-1	NA	few	CASSEFSLLGGEQYF
TRBV6-2/TRBV6-3	TRBD1	few	CASSYAAGTAQETQYF
TRBV18	NA	few	CASSPAESYEQYF
TRBV12-3/TRBV12-4	NA	NA	CASSLRGVGDRRLYGYTF
TRBV24-1	TRBD1	NA	CATSDPGQASTDTQYF
TRBV5-5	TRBD2	NA	CASSFSGSATDTQYF
TRBV6-1	TRBD2	few	CASTASGTNTGELFF
TRBV6-5	TRBD1	NA	CASSYPIQGGMNTEAFF
TRBV20-1	NA	many	CSARGELREFF
TRBV7-2	NA	many	CASSLAFSTDTQYF
TRBV20-1	TRBD1	few	CSAREPGQHYEQYF
TRBV7-2	TRBD2	many	CASSLADSSYEQYF
TRBV5-1	NA	NA	CASSFDLGRGTYEQYF
TRBV12-3/TRBV12-4	TRBD2	NA	CASSLSSGRAFLHGSRQYF
TRBV27	TRBD1	NA	CASSPVESGGEYEQYF
TRBV20-1	NA	NA	CSARSQPSGAAEAFF
TRBV6-1	NA	NA	CASSQDLPSSYEQYF
TRBV12-3/TRBV12-4	TRBD1	few	CASSLDRQGAETQYF
TRBV28	NA	NA	CASSFSEASYNEQFF